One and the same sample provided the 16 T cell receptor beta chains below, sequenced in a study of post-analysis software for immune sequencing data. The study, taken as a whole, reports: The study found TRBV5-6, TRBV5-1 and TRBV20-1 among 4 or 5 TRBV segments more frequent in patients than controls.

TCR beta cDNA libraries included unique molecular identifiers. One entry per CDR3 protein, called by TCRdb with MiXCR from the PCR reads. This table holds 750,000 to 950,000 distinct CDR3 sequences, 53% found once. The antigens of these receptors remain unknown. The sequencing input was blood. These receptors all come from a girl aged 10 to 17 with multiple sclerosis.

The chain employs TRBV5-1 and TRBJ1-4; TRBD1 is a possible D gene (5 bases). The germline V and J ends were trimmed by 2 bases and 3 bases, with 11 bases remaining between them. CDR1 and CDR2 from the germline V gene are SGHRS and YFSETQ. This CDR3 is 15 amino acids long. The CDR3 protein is CASSFAGGPNEKLFF. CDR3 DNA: TGCGCCAGCAGCTTCGCCGGGGGTCCTAATGAAAAACTGTTTTTT.

The CDR3, as DNA: TGTGCCAGCAGCGCCGGGGGGGTAGAGACCCAGTACTTC. Encoded protein: CASSAGGVETQYF. This chain links TRBV9 with TRBJ2-5; 8 positions match TRBD2. CDR3 length: 13 residues. Per germline, CDR1 SGDLS and CDR2 YYNGEE. V shed 3 bases, J shed 4 bases, and the junction held 2 bases outside the gene matches.

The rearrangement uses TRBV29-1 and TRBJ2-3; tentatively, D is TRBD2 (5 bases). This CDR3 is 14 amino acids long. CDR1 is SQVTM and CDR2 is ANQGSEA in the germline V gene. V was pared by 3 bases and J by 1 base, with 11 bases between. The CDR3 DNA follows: TGCAGCGTTGATCCGGGAACCCGCACAGATACGCAGTATTTT. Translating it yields CSVDPGTRTDTQYF.

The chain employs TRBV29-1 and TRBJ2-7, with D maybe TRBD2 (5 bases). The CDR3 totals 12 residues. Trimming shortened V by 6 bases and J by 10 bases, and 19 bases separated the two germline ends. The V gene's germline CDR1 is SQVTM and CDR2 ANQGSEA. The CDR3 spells CSVTGILEIQYF. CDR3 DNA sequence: TGCAGCGTGACCGGGATCCTGGAGATCCAGTACTTC.

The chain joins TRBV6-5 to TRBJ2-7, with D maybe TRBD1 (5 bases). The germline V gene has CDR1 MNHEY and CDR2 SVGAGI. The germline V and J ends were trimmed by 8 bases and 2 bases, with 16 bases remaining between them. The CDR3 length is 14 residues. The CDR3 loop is CASVGPGKAYEQYF. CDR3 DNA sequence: TGTGCCAGCGTAGGTCCAGGGAAAGCCTACGAGCAGTACTTC.

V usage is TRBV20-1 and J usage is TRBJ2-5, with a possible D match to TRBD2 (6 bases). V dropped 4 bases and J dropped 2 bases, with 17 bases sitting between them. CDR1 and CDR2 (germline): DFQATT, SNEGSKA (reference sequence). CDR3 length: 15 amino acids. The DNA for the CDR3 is TGCAGTGCTAATGGCGGGATAAACTTTCAAGAGACCCAGTACTTC. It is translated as CSANGGINFQETQYF.

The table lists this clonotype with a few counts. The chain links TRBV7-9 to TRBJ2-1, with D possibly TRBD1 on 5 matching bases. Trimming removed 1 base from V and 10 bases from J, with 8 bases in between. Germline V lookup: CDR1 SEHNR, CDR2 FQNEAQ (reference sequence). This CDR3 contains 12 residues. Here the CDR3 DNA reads TGTGCCAGCAGCTTAGTTCCAGGGGAGCAGTTCTTC. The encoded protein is CASSLVPGEQFF.

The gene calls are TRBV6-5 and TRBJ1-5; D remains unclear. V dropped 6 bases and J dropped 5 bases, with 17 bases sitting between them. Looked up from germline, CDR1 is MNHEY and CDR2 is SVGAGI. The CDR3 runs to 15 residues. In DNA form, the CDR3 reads TGTGCCAGCAGCGTAAATCGGGGTTTAGATCAGCCCCAGCATTTT. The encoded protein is CASSVNRGLDQPQHF.

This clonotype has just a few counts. This chain's CDR3 is CASRPPAGGKETQYF. The CDR3 DNA reads as TGCGCCAGCAGACCGCCAGCGGGGGGGAAAGAGACCCAGTACTTC. V is TRBV5-1 and J is TRBJ2-5, with 10 bases matching TRBD2. The CDR3 is 15 residues long. V was pared by 5 bases and J by 3 bases, with 7 bases of the junction left unmatched. Germline CDR1 and CDR2: SGHRS and YFSETQ.

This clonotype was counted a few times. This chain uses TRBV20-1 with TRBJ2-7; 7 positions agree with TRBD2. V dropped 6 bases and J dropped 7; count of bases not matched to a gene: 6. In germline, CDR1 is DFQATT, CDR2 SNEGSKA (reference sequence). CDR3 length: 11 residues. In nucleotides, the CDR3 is TGCAGTGCCCGCGGAGCGGGGGAGCAGTACTTC. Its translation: CSARGAGEQYF.

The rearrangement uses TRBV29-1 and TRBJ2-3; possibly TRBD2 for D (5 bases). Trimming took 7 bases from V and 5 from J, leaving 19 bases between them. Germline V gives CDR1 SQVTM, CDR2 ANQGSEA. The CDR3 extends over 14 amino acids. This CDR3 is CSGRRTDIVDTQYF. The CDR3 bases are TGCAGCGGGAGGAGGACGGATATTGTAGATACGCAGTATTTT.

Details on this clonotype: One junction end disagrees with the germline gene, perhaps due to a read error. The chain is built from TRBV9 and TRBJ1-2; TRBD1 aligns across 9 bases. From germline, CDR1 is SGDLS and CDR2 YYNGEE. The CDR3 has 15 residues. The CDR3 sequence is CASSVGTGTNYGYTF. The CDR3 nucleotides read TGTGCCAGCAGCGTTGGGACAGGGACTAACTACGGCTACACCTTC. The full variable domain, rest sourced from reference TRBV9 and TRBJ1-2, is DSGVTQTPKHLITATGQRVTLRCSPRSGDLSVYWYQQSLDQGLQFLIQYYNGEERAKGNILERFSAQQFPDLHSELNLSSLELGDSALYFCASSVGTGTNYGYTFGSGTRLTVV.

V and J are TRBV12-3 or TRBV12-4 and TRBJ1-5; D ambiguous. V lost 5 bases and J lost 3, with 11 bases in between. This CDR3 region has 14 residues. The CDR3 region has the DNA TGTGCCAGCAGTCCTTCCGAACCCAATCAGCCCCAGCATTTT. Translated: CASSPSEPNQPQHF.

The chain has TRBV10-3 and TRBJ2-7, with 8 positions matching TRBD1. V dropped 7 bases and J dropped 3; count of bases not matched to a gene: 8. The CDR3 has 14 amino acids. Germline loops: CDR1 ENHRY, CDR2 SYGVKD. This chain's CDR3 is CAITPGTGRYEQYF. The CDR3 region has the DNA TGTGCCATCACTCCCGGGACAGGTCGCTACGAGCAGTACTTC.

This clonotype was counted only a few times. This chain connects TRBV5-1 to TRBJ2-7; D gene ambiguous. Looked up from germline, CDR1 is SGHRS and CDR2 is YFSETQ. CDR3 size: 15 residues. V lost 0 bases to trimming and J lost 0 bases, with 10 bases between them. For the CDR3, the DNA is TGCGCCAGCAGCTTGGGTCAGCATAACTCCTACGAGCAGTACTTC. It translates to CASSLGQHNSYEQYF.

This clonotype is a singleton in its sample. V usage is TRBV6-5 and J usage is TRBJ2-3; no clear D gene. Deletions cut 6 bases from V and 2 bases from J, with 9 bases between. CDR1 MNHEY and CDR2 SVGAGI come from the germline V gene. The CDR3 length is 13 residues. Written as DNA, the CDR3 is TGTGCCAGCAGAGCTCATACCACAGATACGCAGTATTTT. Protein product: CASRAHTTDTQYF.